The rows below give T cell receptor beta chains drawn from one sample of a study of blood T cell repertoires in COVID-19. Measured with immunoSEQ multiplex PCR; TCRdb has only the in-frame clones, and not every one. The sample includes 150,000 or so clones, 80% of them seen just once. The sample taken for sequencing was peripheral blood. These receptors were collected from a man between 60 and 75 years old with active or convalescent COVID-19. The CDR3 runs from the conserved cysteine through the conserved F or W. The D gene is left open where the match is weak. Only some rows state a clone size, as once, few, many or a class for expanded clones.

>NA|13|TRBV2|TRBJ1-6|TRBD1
TGTGCCAGCAGCCGACAGGGGAATTCACCCCTCCACTTT
CASSRQGNSPLHF
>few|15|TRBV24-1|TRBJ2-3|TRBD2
TGTGCCACCAGTGCAGCGGGAGAGGGGGAAGATACGCAGTATTTT
CATSAAGEGEDTQYF
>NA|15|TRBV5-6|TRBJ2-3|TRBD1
TGTGCCAGCAGCTTCGGCAGGGGGAGCCCCCATACGCAGTATTTT
CASSFGRGSPHTQYF
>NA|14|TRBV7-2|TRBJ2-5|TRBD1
TGTGCCAGCAGAGAACAGGGGCCCGGTTCTTGCCAGTACTTC
CASREQGPGSCQYF
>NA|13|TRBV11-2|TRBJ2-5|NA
TGTGCCAGCAGTCCGACAGACCAAGAGACCCAGTACTTC
CASSPTDQETQYF
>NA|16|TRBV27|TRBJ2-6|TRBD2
TGTGCCAGCAGGGGGACTAGGGGCTCTGGGGCCAACGTCCTGACTTTC
CASRGTRGSGANVLTF
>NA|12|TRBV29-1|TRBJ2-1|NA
TGCAGCGTTGAAGATGGAGGCCGAGAGCAGTTCTTC
CSVEDGGREQFF
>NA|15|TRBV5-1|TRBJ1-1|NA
TGCGCCAGCAGCTCCTCCGGGGGGCTGAACACTGAAGCTTTCTTT
CASSSSGGLNTEAFF
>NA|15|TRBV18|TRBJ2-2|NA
TGTGCCAGCTCACCACTTCAGGACAGCACCGGGGAGCTGTTTTTT
CASSPLQDSTGELFF
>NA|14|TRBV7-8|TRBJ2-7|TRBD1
TGTGCCAGCAGCTTCGGGACAGCCTCCTACGAGCAGTACTTC
CASSFGTASYEQYF
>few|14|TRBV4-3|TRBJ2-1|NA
TGCGCCAGCAGCCAAACAGGGATCTACAATGAGCAGTTCTTC
CASSQTGIYNEQFF
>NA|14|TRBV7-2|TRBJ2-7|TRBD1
TGTGCCAGCAGCCAAGGGACAGCTTCCTACGAGCAGTACTTC
CASSQGTASYEQYF
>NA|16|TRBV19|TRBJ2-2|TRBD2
TGTGCCAGTAGTATCGGACTAGCGGGAGCGGCCGGGGAGCTGTTTTTT
CASSIGLAGAAGELFF
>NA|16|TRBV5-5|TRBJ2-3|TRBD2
TGTGCCAGCAGCTCGGGACTAGCAGGGGCCACAGATACGCAGTATTTT
CASSSGLAGATDTQYF
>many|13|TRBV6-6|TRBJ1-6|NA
TGTGCCAGCGCGGGACGGAATAATTCACCCCTCCACTTT
CASAGRNNSPLHF
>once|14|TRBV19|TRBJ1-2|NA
TGTGCCAGTAGTATCCGGGGGGAGTGGCGTGGCTACACCTTC
CASSIRGEWRGYTF
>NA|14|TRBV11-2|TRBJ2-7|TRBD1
TGTGCCAGCAGCCCTATCCAGGGGGCGGAGCGACAGTACTTC
CASSPIQGAERQYF
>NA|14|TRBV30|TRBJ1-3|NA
TGTGCCTGGAGCTTCGGGAGCTCTGGAAACACCATATATTTT
CAWSFGSSGNTIYF
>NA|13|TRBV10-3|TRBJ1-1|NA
TGTGCCATTTGGACAGAGCTGAACACTGAAGCTTTCTTT
CAIWTELNTEAFF
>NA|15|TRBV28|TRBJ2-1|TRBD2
TGTGCCAGCAGGCGACTAGCGGGAGTATACAATGAGCAGTTCTTC
CASRRLAGVYNEQFF
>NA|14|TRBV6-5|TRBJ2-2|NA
TGTGCCAGCACTCCATTGGGGCCCACCGGGGAGCTGTTTTTT
CASTPLGPTGELFF